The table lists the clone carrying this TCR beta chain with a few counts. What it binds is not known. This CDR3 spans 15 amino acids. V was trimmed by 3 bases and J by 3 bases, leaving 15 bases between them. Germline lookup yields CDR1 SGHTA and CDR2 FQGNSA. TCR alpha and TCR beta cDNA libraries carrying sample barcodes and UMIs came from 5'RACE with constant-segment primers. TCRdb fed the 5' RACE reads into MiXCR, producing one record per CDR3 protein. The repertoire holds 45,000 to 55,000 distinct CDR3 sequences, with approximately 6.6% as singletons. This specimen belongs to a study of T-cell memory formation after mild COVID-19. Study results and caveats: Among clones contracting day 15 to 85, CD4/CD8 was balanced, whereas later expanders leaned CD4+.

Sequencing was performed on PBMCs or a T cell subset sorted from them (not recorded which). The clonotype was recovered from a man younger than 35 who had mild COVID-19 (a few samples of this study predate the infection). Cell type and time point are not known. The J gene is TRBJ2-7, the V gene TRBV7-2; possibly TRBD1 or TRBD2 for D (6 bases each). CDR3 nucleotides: TGTGCCAGCAGCTTCAGAGCAGGGGACTTCTACGAGCAGTACTTC. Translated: CASSFRAGDFYEQYF.